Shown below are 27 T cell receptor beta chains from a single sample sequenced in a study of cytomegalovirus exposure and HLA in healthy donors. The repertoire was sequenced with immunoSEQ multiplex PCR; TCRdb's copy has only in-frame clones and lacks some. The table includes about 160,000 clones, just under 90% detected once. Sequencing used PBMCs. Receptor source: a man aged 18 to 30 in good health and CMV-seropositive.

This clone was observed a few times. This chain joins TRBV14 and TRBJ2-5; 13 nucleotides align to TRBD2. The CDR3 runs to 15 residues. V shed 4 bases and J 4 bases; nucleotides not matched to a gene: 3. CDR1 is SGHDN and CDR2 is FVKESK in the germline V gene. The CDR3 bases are TGTGCCAGCAGCCGAGGACTAGCGGGAGCAGAGACCCAGTACTTC. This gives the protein CASSRGLAGAETQYF.

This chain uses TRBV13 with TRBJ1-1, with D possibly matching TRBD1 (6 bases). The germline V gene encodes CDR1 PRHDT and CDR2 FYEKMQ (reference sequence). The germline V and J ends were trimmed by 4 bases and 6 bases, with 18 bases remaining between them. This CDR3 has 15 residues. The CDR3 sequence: CASSSPYHRDPEAFF. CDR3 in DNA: TGTGCCAGCAGCTCCCCTTACCACAGGGACCCTGAAGCTTTCTTT.

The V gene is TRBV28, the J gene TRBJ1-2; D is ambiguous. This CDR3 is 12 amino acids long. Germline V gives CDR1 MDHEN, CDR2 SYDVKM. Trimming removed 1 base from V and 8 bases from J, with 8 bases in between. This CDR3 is CASSLSGYGYTF. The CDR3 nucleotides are TGTGCCAGCAGTTTATCGGGGTACGGCTACACCTTC.

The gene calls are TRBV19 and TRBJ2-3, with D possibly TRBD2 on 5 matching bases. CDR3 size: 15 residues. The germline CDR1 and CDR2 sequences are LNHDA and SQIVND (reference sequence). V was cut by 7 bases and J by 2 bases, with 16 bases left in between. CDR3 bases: TGTGCCAGTAATGGGTTGGAGCGGAACACAGATACGCAGTATTTT. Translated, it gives CASNGLERNTDTQYF. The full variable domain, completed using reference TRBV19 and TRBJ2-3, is DGGITQSPKYLFRKEGQNVTLSCEQNLNHDAMYWYRQDPGQGLRLIYYSQIVNDFQKGDIAEGYSVSREKKESFPLTVTSAQKNPTAFYLCASNGLERNTDTQYFGPGTRLTVL.

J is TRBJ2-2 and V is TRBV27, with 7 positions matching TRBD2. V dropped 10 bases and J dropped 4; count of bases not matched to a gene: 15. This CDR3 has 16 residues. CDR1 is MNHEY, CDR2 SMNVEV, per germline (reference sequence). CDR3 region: CATSGGTSSSTGELFF. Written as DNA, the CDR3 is TGTGCCACATCCGGGGGGACCTCGAGTAGCACCGGGGAGCTGTTTTTT.

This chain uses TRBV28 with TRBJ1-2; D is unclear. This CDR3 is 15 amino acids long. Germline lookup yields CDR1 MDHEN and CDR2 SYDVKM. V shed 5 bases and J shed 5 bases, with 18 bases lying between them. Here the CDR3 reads CASSPTTVTPYGYTF. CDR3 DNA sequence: TGTGCCAGCAGTCCTACGACTGTCACCCCTTATGGCTACACCTTC.

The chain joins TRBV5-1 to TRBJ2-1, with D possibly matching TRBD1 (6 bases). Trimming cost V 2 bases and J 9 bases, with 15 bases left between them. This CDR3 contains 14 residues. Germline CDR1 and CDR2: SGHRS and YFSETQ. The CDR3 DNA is TGCGCCAGCAGCTTCGGGACCGTGGACAGTGAGCAGTTCTTC. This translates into CASSFGTVDSEQFF.

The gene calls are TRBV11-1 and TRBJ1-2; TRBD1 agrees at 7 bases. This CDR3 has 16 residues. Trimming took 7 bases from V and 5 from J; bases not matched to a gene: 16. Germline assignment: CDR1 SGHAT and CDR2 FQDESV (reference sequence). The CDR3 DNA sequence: TGTGCCAGCAACTATGCTATACAGGGGCGCTGGTATGGCTACACCTTC. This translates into CASNYAIQGRWYGYTF. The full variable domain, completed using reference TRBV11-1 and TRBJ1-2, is EAEVAQSPRYKITEKSQAVAFWCDPISGHATLYWYRQILGQGPELLVQFQDESVVDDSQLPKDRFSAERLKGVDSTLKIQPAELGDSAMYLCASNYAIQGRWYGYTFGSGTRLTVV.

The CDR3 DNA reads as TGTGCCAGCTCACAGGACAGGGGGAAAGACACCATATATTTT. It yields the protein CASSQDRGKDTIYF. The chain links TRBV18 to TRBJ1-3; TRBD1 matches at 10 bases. The V gene's germline CDR1 is KGHSH and CDR2 LQKENI. The CDR3 extends over 14 amino acids. The junction had 5 bases not matched to a gene; V was cut back by 4 bases and J by 8 bases.

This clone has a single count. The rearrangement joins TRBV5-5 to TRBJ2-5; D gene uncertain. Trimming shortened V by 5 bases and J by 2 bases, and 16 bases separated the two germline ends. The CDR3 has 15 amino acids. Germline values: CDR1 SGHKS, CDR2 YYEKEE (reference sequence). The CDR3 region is CASSSPQPIQETQYF. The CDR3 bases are TGTGCCAGCAGTTCCCCACAGCCTATTCAAGAGACCCAGTACTTC.

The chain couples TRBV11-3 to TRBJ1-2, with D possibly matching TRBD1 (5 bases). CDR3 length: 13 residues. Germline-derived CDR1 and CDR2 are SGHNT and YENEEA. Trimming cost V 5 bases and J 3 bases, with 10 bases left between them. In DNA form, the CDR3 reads TGTGCCAGCAGCCCCCAAGGGGACTATGGCTACACCTTC. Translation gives CASSPQGDYGYTF.

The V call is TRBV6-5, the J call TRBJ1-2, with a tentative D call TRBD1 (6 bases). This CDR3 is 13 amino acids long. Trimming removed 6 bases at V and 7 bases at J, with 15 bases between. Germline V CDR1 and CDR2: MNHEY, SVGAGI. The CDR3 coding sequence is TGTGCCAGCAGAGCCGACAGGACGGCTGGCTACACCTTC. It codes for CASRADRTAGYTF.

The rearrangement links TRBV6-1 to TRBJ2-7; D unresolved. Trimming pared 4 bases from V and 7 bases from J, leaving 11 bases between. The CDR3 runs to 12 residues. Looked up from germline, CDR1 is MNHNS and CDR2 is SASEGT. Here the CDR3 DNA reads TGTGCCAGCAGTGTACGTGGGCTTGAGCAGTACTTC. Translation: CASSVRGLEQYF.

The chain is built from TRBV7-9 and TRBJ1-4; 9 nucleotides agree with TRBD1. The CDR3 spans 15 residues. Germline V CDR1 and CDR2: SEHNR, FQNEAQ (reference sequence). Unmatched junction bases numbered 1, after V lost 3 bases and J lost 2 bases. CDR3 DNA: TGTGCCAGCAGCTTCGGACAGGGGACTAATGAAAAACTGTTTTTT. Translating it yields CASSFGQGTNEKLFF.

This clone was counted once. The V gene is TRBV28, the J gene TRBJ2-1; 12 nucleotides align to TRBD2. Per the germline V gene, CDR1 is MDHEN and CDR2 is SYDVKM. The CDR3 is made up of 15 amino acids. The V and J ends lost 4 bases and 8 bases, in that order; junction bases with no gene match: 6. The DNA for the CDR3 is TGTGCCAGCAGTTCCACTAGCGGGAGGACAGATGAGCAGTTCTTC. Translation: CASSSTSGRTDEQFF.

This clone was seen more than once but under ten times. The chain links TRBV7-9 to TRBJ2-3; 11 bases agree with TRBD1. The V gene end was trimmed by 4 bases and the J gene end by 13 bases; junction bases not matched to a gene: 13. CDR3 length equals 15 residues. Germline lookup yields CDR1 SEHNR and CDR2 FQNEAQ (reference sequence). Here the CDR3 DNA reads TGTGCCAGCAGCTCCAGTTATACCGGGACAGGGGGGAAGTATTTT. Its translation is CASSSSYTGTGGKYF.

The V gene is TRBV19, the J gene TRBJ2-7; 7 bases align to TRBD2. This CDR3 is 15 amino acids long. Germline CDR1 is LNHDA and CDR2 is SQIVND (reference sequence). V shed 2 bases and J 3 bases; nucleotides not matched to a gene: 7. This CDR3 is CASSIWISGLYEQYF. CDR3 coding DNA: TGTGCCAGTAGTATATGGATTAGCGGGCTCTACGAGCAGTACTTC.

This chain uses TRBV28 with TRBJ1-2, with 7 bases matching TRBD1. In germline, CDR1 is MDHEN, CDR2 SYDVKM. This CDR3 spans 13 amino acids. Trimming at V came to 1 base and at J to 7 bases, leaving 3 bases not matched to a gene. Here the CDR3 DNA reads TGTGCCAGCAGTTTATCAGGGGGGACTGGCTACACCTTC. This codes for CASSLSGGTGYTF.

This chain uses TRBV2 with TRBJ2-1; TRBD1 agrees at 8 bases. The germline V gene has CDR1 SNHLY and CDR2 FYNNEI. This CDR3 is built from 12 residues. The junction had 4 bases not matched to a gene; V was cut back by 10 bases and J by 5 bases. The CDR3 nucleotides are TGTGCCACCGGACAGGGCAACAATGAGCAGTTCTTC. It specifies CATGQGNNEQFF.

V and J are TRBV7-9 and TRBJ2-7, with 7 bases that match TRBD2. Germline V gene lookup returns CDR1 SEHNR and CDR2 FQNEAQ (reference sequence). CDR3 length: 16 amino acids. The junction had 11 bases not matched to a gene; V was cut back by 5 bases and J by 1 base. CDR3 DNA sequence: TGTGCCAGCAGCCCACACAACGGGGGAGGGTCCTACGAGCAGTACTTC. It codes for CASSPHNGGGSYEQYF.

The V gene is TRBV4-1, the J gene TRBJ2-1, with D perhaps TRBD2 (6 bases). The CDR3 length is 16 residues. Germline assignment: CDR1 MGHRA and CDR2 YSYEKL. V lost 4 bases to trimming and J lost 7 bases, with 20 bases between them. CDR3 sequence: CASSRNMGLLANEQFF. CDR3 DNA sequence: TGCGCCAGCAGCCGCAACATGGGACTGCTCGCAAATGAGCAGTTCTTC.

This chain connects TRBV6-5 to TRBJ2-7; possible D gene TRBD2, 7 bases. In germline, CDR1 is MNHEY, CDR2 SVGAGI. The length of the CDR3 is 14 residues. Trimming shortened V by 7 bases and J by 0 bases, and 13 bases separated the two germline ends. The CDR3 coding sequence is TGTGCCAGCACACTAGGGGGGGGCTCCTACGAGCAGTACTTC. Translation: CASTLGGGSYEQYF.

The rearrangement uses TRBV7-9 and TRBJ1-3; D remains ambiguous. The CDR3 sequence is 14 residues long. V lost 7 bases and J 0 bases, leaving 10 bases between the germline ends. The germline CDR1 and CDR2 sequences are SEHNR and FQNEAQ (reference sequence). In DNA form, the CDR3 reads TGTGCCAGCAAGGACTTCAGCTCTGGAAACACCATATATTTT. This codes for CASKDFSSGNTIYF.

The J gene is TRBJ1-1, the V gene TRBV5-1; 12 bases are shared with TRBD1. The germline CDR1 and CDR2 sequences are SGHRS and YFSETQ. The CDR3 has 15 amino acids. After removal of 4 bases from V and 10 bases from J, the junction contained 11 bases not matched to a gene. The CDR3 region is CASSTPGQGAEGAFF. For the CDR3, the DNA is TGCGCCAGCAGCACCCCGGGACAGGGGGCAGAGGGAGCTTTCTTT.

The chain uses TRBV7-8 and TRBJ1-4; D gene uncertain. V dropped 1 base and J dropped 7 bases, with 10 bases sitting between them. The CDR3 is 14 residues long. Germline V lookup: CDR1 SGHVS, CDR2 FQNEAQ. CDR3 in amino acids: CASSLGYYSEKLFF. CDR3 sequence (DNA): TGTGCCAGCAGCTTAGGATATTATAGTGAAAAACTGTTTTTT.

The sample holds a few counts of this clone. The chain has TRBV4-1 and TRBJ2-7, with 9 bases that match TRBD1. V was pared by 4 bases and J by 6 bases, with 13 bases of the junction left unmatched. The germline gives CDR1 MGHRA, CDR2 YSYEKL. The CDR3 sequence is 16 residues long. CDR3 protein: CASSRRTGAAEFEQYF. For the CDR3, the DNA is TGCGCCAGCAGCCGACGGACAGGGGCCGCAGAGTTCGAGCAGTACTTC.

The CDR3 here is CSVGRQMGNTEAFF. CDR3 nucleotide sequence: TGCAGCGTTGGTAGACAAATGGGGAACACTGAAGCTTTCTTT. This rearrangement joins TRBV29-1 to TRBJ1-1, with unresolved D. V was clipped by 4 bases and J by 1 base, with 13 bases between them. Germline CDR1 and CDR2: SQVTM and ANQGSEA. CDR3 length equals 14 residues. The variable domain in full, with the rest retrieved from reference TRBV29-1 and TRBJ1-1, is SAVISQKPSRDICQRGTSLTIQCQVDSQVTMMFWYRQQPGQSLTLIATANQGSEATYESGFVIDKFPISRPNLTFSTLTVSNMSPEDSSIYLCSVGRQMGNTEAFFGQGTRLTVV.